This T cell receptor beta chain is from a study of blood T cells in healthy people across ages. Findings of the study overall: It was the long-lived donors that had more naive CD4+ cells and higher diversity than aged donors. A conclusive naive versus antigen-experienced comparison was prevented by the unsorted PBMCs.

The second PCR ran roughly 7 to 12 cycles with a sample-barcoded 5' primer and J-beta primers. A 12-random-nucleotide template-switch adaptor tagged each cDNA molecule. TCRdb fed the 5' RACE reads into MiXCR, producing one record per CDR3 protein. The table includes about 1,500,000 distinct CDR3 sequences, 28% detected once. Germline-derived CDR1 and CDR2 are WSHSY and SAAADI. The ends lost 3 bases at V and 8 bases at J; junction bases unmatched: 14. The CDR3 totals 16 residues. This clonotype was seen at least ten times. Its antigen is not identified. This receptor was obtained from a woman in her 30s in good health. Input material: blood. The chain links TRBV10-2 to TRBJ2-3; TRBD1 matches 7 bases. DNA for the CDR3: TGCGCCAGCAGTGAATCGACAGGGACCCGAATGGGTACGCAGTATTTT. This sequence encodes CASSESTGTRMGTQYF.